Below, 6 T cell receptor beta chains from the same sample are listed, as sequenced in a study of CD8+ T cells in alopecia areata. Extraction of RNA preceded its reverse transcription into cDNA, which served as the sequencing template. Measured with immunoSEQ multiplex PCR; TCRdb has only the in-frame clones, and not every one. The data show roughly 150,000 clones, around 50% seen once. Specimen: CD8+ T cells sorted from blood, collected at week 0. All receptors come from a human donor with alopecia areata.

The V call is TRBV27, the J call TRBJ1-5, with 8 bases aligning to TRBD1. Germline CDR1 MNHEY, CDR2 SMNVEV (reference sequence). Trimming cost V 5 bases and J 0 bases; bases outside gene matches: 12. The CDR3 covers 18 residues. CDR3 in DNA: TGTGCCAGCAGTGAAGCGTTGGGGACAGGTTATAGCAATCAGCCCCAGCATTTT. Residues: CASSEALGTGYSNQPQHF.

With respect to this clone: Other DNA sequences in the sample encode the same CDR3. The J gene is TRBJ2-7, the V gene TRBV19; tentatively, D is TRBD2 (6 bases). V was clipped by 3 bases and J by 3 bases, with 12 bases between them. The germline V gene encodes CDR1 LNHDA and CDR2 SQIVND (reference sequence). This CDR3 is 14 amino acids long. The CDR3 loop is CASSIGTGDYEQYF. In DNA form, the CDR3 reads TGTGCCAGTAGTATCGGGACGGGAGACTACGAGCAGTACTTC.

CDR3 DNA: TGCAGCGTTGAAGGAGTGGCTAGGGGACAGAGCGAGCAGTTCTTC. It is translated as CSVEGVARGQSEQFF. This chain joins TRBV29-1 and TRBJ2-1; 7 positions agree with TRBD1. The CDR3 length is 15 residues. With 1 base clipped from V and 10 bases from J, the junction kept 13 bases outside the gene matches. Per the germline V gene, CDR1 is SQVTM and CDR2 is ANQGSEA.

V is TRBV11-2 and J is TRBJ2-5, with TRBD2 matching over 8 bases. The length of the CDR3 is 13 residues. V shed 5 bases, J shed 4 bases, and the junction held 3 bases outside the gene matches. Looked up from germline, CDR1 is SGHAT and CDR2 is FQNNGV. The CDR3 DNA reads TGTGCCAGCAGCCCCCGGGGGGGAGAGACCCAGTACTTC. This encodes CASSPRGGETQYF.

Here the CDR3 DNA reads TGTGCCAGCAGCGCGGACAGGGGGAACTATGGCTACACCTTC. Protein product: CASSADRGNYGYTF. The rearrangement uses TRBV9 and TRBJ1-2; the match to TRBD1 covers 10 bases. The CDR3 length is 14 residues. The V and J ends lost 3 bases and 2 bases, in that order; junction bases with no gene match: 1. The germline gives CDR1 SGDLS, CDR2 YYNGEE.

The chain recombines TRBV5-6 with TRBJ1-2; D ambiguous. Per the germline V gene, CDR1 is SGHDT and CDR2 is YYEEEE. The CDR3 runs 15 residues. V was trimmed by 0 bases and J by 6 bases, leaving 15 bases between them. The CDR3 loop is CASSLAGNNGHGYTF. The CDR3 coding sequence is TGTGCCAGCAGCTTGGCGGGGAACAATGGGCATGGCTACACCTTC.